This is a list of T cell receptor beta chains from one sample in a study of T cell responses to AZD1222 COVID-19 vaccine. The table came from immunoSEQ multiplex PCR; TCRdb's copy has only in-frame clones and leaves some out. Of about 140,000 clones in the sample, 80% to 90% were seen once. This material consisted of peripheral blood, taken on day 0 of AZD1222 vaccination. The receptors stem from an adult in good health. Each CDR3 is given with its conserved first and last residue. A D gene is named only where the DNA matches it firmly. Only part of the rows carry a size: once, few, many, or a class if the clone is expanded.

cdr3_aa: CASSFVAFGGELFF; cdr3_nt: TGTGCCAGCAGCTTTGTGGCCTTCGGCGGGGAGCTGTTTTTT; d_call: -; v_call: TRBV11-2; clone_size: -; j_call: TRBJ2-2
cdr3_aa: CASSSLQPGQGRAFF; cdr3_nt: TGTGCCAGCAGTTCCTTACAACCGGGACAGGGTCGGGCTTTCTTT; d_call: TRBD1; v_call: TRBV27; clone_size: -; j_call: TRBJ1-1
cdr3_aa: CASSDGTVSGNTIYF; cdr3_nt: TGTGCCAGCAGCGACGGGACAGTCTCTGGAAACACCATATATTTT; d_call: TRBD1; v_call: TRBV6-2/TRBV6-3; clone_size: -; j_call: TRBJ1-3
cdr3_aa: CASSSENSPLHF; cdr3_nt: TGTGCCAGCAGTTCTGAAAATTCACCCCTCCACTTT; d_call: -; v_call: TRBV6-5; clone_size: -; j_call: TRBJ1-6
cdr3_aa: CSVESLAENYEQYF; cdr3_nt: TGCAGCGTTGAGTCCCTAGCGGAGAACTACGAGCAGTACTTC; d_call: TRBD2; v_call: TRBV29-1; clone_size: -; j_call: TRBJ2-7
cdr3_aa: CASSQYRGLGNTIYF; cdr3_nt: TGTGCCAGCAGTCAATACAGGGGGCTTGGAAACACCATATATTTT; d_call: TRBD1; v_call: TRBV28; clone_size: -; j_call: TRBJ1-3
cdr3_aa: CASSLRGNQPQHF; cdr3_nt: TGTGCCAGCAGCCTCAGGGGTAATCAGCCCCAGCATTTT; d_call: -; v_call: TRBV7-8; clone_size: -; j_call: TRBJ1-5
cdr3_aa: CASSKLDRLFYEQYF; cdr3_nt: TGTGCCAGCAGCAAATTAGACAGGTTATTCTACGAGCAGTACTTC; d_call: -; v_call: TRBV7-9; clone_size: -; j_call: TRBJ2-7
cdr3_aa: CASSRGTSGNTIYF; cdr3_nt: TGTGCCAGCAGCCGCGGGACTTCAGGAAACACCATATATTTT; d_call: -; v_call: TRBV14; clone_size: -; j_call: TRBJ1-3
cdr3_aa: CASSSQQGALAKNIQYF; cdr3_nt: TGTGCCAGCAGCTCACAACAGGGGGCTCTAGCCAAAAACATTCAGTACTTC; d_call: TRBD1; v_call: TRBV7-9; clone_size: -; j_call: TRBJ2-4
cdr3_aa: CASSQDRADTQYF; cdr3_nt: TGTGCCAGCAGCCAAGATCGGGCAGATACGCAGTATTTT; d_call: -; v_call: TRBV3-1/TRBV3-2; clone_size: -; j_call: TRBJ2-3
cdr3_aa: CASSPGTGSGNTIYF; cdr3_nt: TGTGCCAGCTCACCAGGGACAGGCTCTGGAAACACCATATATTTT; d_call: TRBD1; v_call: TRBV18; clone_size: -; j_call: TRBJ1-3
cdr3_aa: CASSQQSNQPQHF; cdr3_nt: TGTGCCAGCAGCCAGCAAAGCAATCAGCCCCAGCATTTT; d_call: -; v_call: TRBV3-1/TRBV3-2; clone_size: -; j_call: TRBJ1-5
cdr3_aa: CASSPRLAGGRVYNEQFF; cdr3_nt: TGTGCCAGCTCACCAAGGCTAGCGGGAGGGAGGGTCTACAATGAGCAGTTCTTC; d_call: TRBD2; v_call: TRBV18; clone_size: few; j_call: TRBJ2-1
cdr3_aa: CASSREGSGGYDEQYF; cdr3_nt: TGTGCCAGCAGCCGGGAAGGGAGCGGGGGGTATGACGAGCAGTACTTC; d_call: TRBD2; v_call: TRBV5-4; clone_size: -; j_call: TRBJ2-7
cdr3_aa: CASSSGQPSTGELFF; cdr3_nt: TGTGCCAGCTCATCGGGACAGCCCTCGACCGGGGAGCTGTTTTTT; d_call: TRBD1; v_call: TRBV18; clone_size: -; j_call: TRBJ2-2
cdr3_aa: CASSLAGAYTDTQYF; cdr3_nt: TGTGCCAGCAGTTTAGCGGGGGCCTACACAGATACGCAGTATTTT; d_call: TRBD2; v_call: TRBV7-2; clone_size: -; j_call: TRBJ2-3
cdr3_aa: CASSLDRRLAGETGELFF; cdr3_nt: TGTGCCAGCAGCTTAGATCGTCGACTAGCGGGGGAAACCGGGGAGCTGTTTTTT; d_call: TRBD2; v_call: TRBV11-2; clone_size: -; j_call: TRBJ2-2
cdr3_aa: CASSLGLNYGYTF; cdr3_nt: TGTGCCAGCAGTTTGGGGCTAAACTATGGCTACACCTTC; d_call: -; v_call: TRBV28; clone_size: -; j_call: TRBJ1-2
cdr3_aa: CASSLLNTGELFF; cdr3_nt: TGTGCCAGCAGCCTACTGAACACCGGGGAGCTGTTTTTT; d_call: -; v_call: TRBV11-3; clone_size: -; j_call: TRBJ2-2
cdr3_aa: CASQGDVGSGYTF; cdr3_nt: TGTGCCAGCCAGGGGGATGTGGGTTCGGGCTACACCTTC; d_call: TRBD1; v_call: TRBV6-5; clone_size: -; j_call: TRBJ1-2
cdr3_aa: CASSFRANSPLHF; cdr3_nt: TGTGCCAGCAGCTTCAGGGCCAATTCACCCCTCCACTTT; d_call: -; v_call: TRBV7-2; clone_size: -; j_call: TRBJ1-6
cdr3_aa: CASSLGQAGSGNTIYF; cdr3_nt: TGTGCCAGCAGCTTAGGACAGGCGGGCTCTGGAAACACCATATATTTT; d_call: -; v_call: TRBV7-9; clone_size: -; j_call: TRBJ1-3
cdr3_aa: CASSRPPLNTEAFF; cdr3_nt: TGTGCCAGCAGCCGGCCCCCTTTGAACACTGAAGCTTTCTTT; d_call: -; v_call: TRBV7-2; clone_size: -; j_call: TRBJ1-1
cdr3_aa: CATSAAEGETGELFF; cdr3_nt: TGTGCCACCAGTGCCGCGGAGGGGGAGACCGGGGAGCTGTTTTTT; d_call: -; v_call: TRBV24-1; clone_size: -; j_call: TRBJ2-2
cdr3_aa: CASSQDGRNYGYTF; cdr3_nt: TGCGCCAGCAGCCAAGATGGCAGGAACTATGGCTACACCTTC; d_call: -; v_call: TRBV4-1; clone_size: -; j_call: TRBJ1-2
cdr3_aa: CASSGGQINTEAFF; cdr3_nt: TGTGCCAGCAGTGGGGGACAGATAAACACTGAAGCTTTCTTT; d_call: TRBD1; v_call: TRBV9; clone_size: -; j_call: TRBJ1-1
cdr3_aa: CASRRQGMKPQHF; cdr3_nt: TGTGCCAGCAGACGACAGGGGATGAAGCCCCAGCATTTT; d_call: TRBD1; v_call: TRBV6-4; clone_size: -; j_call: TRBJ1-5
cdr3_aa: CASSTRGETQYF; cdr3_nt: TGTGCCAGCAGTACGCGGGGGGAGACCCAGTACTTC; d_call: TRBD2; v_call: TRBV5-4; clone_size: -; j_call: TRBJ2-5
cdr3_aa: CASRQELYSNQPQHF; cdr3_nt: TGTGCCAGCAGACAGGAACTCTATAGCAATCAGCCCCAGCATTTT; d_call: -; v_call: TRBV6-5; clone_size: -; j_call: TRBJ1-5
cdr3_aa: CASSLHGTSGVLRYF; cdr3_nt: TGTGCCAGCAGTTTACACGGGACTAGCGGGGTCCTTAGGTACTTC; d_call: TRBD2; v_call: TRBV28; clone_size: -; j_call: TRBJ2-7
cdr3_aa: CASSTTANNEQFF; cdr3_nt: TGTGCCAGCAGTACCACAGCAAACAATGAGCAGTTCTTC; d_call: -; v_call: TRBV27; clone_size: -; j_call: TRBJ2-1
cdr3_aa: CASSWGAGGTNTGELFF; cdr3_nt: TGTGCCAGCAGCTGGGGGGCGGGGGGCACGAACACCGGGGAGCTGTTTTTT; d_call: TRBD2; v_call: TRBV5-4; clone_size: few; j_call: TRBJ2-2
cdr3_aa: CASSRGGTSGYNEQFF; cdr3_nt: TGTGCCAGCAGCCGTGGCGGGACTAGCGGTTACAATGAGCAGTTCTTC; d_call: TRBD2; v_call: TRBV5-4; clone_size: once; j_call: TRBJ2-1
cdr3_aa: CASSPPGETQYF; cdr3_nt: TGTGCCAGCTCACCACCAGGAGAGACCCAGTACTTC; d_call: -; v_call: TRBV18; clone_size: -; j_call: TRBJ2-5
cdr3_aa: CASSLGRGGYTEAFF; cdr3_nt: TGTGCCAGCAGCTTAGGGAGGGGAGGATACACTGAAGCTTTCTTT; d_call: -; v_call: TRBV7-9; clone_size: -; j_call: TRBJ1-1
cdr3_aa: CASGELAGKYGTQYF; cdr3_nt: TGTGCCAGTGGGGAACTAGCTGGAAAGTACGGTACGCAGTATTTT; d_call: -; v_call: TRBV19; clone_size: -; j_call: TRBJ2-3
cdr3_aa: CASSKQGTNEKLFF; cdr3_nt: TGTGCCAGCAGTAAACAGGGGACTAATGAAAAACTGTTTTTT; d_call: TRBD1; v_call: TRBV6-5; clone_size: -; j_call: TRBJ1-4
cdr3_aa: CASSFGRGRGYTF; cdr3_nt: TGTGCCAGCAGTTTTGGAAGGGGACGCGGCTACACCTTC; d_call: -; v_call: TRBV27; clone_size: -; j_call: TRBJ1-2
cdr3_aa: CASSQEYRGKTQYF; cdr3_nt: TGCGCCAGCAGCCAAGAATACAGGGGAAAGACCCAGTACTTC; d_call: TRBD1; v_call: TRBV4-3; clone_size: -; j_call: TRBJ2-5
cdr3_aa: CASRTTENTEAFF; cdr3_nt: TGTGCCAGCAGAACTACAGAGAACACTGAAGCTTTCTTT; d_call: -; v_call: TRBV12-3/TRBV12-4; clone_size: once; j_call: TRBJ1-1